Listed below are T cell receptor beta chains from one sample, sequenced in a study of identifying expanded T cells in peripheral blood. Measured with immunoSEQ multiplex PCR; TCRdb has only the in-frame clones, and not every one. The profile shows about 100,000 clones, 88% of them singletons. Sequences were obtained from blood. The receptors shown here come from a person between 18 and 69 years old in good health. The CDR3 runs from the conserved cysteine through the conserved F or W. A D gene is named only where the DNA matches it firmly. The size of a clone is reported for some rows only, either as once, few or many, or as a class for expanded clones.

v_gene: TRBV29-1
d_gene: NA
j_gene: TRBJ1-1
abundance: few
CDR3aa: CSVAIGGNTEAFF

v_gene: TRBV28
d_gene: NA
j_gene: TRBJ2-2
abundance: NA
CDR3aa: CASSLLLGLQGLDTGELFF

v_gene: TRBV4-2
d_gene: NA
j_gene: TRBJ1-1
abundance: NA
CDR3aa: CASSQGDMRGEAFF

v_gene: TRBV29-1
d_gene: NA
j_gene: TRBJ1-2
abundance: NA
CDR3aa: CSGDMDGYGYTF

v_gene: TRBV5-1
d_gene: NA
j_gene: TRBJ2-7
abundance: NA
CDR3aa: CASSLEGPLGYEQYF

v_gene: TRBV2
d_gene: TRBD2
j_gene: TRBJ2-7
abundance: NA
CDR3aa: CASSPRLLLAGVYEQYF

v_gene: TRBV18
d_gene: NA
j_gene: TRBJ1-2
abundance: NA
CDR3aa: CASSPSPNPNYGYTF

v_gene: TRBV19
d_gene: NA
j_gene: TRBJ1-3
abundance: NA
CDR3aa: CASSTDTSGNTIYF

v_gene: TRBV10-3
d_gene: NA
j_gene: TRBJ1-1
abundance: NA
CDR3aa: CAIRENTEAFF

v_gene: TRBV28
d_gene: NA
j_gene: TRBJ1-1
abundance: NA
CDR3aa: CASSLRMSTRTKAFF

v_gene: TRBV28
d_gene: NA
j_gene: TRBJ2-7
abundance: NA
CDR3aa: CASSETGDVGRRGGEQYF

v_gene: TRBV9
d_gene: NA
j_gene: TRBJ2-7
abundance: NA
CDR3aa: CASSVEAGTYEQYF

v_gene: TRBV5-1
d_gene: NA
j_gene: TRBJ1-5
abundance: NA
CDR3aa: CASSLQGGSQPQHF

v_gene: TRBV6-5
d_gene: TRBD1
j_gene: TRBJ1-6
abundance: NA
CDR3aa: CASSYLRDRGSPLHF

v_gene: TRBV29-1
d_gene: NA
j_gene: TRBJ1-4
abundance: few
CDR3aa: CSAQGATNEKLFF

v_gene: TRBV7-9
d_gene: NA
j_gene: TRBJ1-2
abundance: NA
CDR3aa: CASTKIATYGYTF

v_gene: TRBV1
d_gene: NA
j_gene: TRBJ1-2
abundance: NA
CDR3aa: CTSSQSRRRRNYGYTF

v_gene: TRBV7-3
d_gene: NA
j_gene: TRBJ2-5
abundance: NA
CDR3aa: CASSAQGGLETQYF

v_gene: TRBV5-1
d_gene: TRBD1
j_gene: TRBJ2-2
abundance: NA
CDR3aa: CASSLLGQGTGTGELFF

v_gene: TRBV6-1
d_gene: NA
j_gene: TRBJ2-3
abundance: NA
CDR3aa: CASSEKGGVDTQYF

v_gene: TRBV5-6
d_gene: NA
j_gene: TRBJ1-1
abundance: NA
CDR3aa: CASSLVGSIEAFF

v_gene: TRBV4-3
d_gene: NA
j_gene: TRBJ2-4
abundance: NA
CDR3aa: CASSLGANTKNIQYF

v_gene: TRBV2
d_gene: NA
j_gene: NA
abundance: NA
CDR3aa: CASSSAESYEQYF

v_gene: TRBV20-1
d_gene: NA
j_gene: TRBJ1-2
abundance: NA
CDR3aa: CSAGVGDGYTF